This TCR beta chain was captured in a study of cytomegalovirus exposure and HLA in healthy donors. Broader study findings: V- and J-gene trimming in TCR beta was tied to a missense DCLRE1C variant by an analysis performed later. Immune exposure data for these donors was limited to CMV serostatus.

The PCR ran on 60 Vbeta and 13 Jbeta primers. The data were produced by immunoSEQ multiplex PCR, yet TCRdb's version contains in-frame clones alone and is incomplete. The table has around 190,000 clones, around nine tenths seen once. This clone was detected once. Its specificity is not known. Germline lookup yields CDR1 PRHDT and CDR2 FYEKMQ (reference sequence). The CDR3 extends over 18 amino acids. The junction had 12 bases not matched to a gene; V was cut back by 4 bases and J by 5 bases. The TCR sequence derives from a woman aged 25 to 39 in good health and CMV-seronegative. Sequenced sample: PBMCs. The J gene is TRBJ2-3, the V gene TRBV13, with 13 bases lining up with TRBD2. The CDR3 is CASSSRRTSGGGGDTQYF. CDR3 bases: TGTGCCAGCAGCTCAAGGAGGACTAGCGGGGGCGGGGGAGATACGCAGTATTTT.